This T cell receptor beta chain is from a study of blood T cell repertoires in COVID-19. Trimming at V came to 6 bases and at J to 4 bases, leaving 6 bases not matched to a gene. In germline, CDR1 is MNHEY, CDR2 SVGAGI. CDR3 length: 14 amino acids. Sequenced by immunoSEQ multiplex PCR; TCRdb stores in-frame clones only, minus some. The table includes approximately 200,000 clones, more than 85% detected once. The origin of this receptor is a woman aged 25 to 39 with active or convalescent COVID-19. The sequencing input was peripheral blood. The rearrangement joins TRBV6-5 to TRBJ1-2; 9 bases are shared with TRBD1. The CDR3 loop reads CASRTGGEVYGYTF. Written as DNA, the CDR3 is TGTGCCAGCAGGACAGGGGGTGAGGTCTATGGCTACACCTTC.